This T cell receptor beta chain was sequenced for a study of cytotoxic CD8 clonotypes in ibrutinib-treated CLL (dated by TCRdb to the early 2020s). Broadly, across the study: The cohort had 11 relapsed/refractory and around 14 treatment-naive patients; some 17 were IGHV unmutated. Partial responses were observed in about 25 patients and complete responses in 2; after a median follow-up of around 68 months, remission was maintained in 15 or so patients and progression was observed in around twelve. Response samples were taken after a median of about a year on treatment, ranging from about 6 to 36 months. On average, each sample had hundreds of thousands of productive templates and around 100,000 productive rearrangements. Of the roughly 86 participants in the trial, roughly 25 had longitudinal samples available. Cryopreserved peripheral blood mononuclear cells were collected before treatment, at response, and at either disease progression or sustained remission. Every sample from remission and from progressive disease was obtained while the patients were still on ibrutinib.

V gives up 4 bases and J gives up 7 bases, and the segment between their germline ends measures 14 bases. The CDR3 numbers 13 residues from cysteine through phenylalanine. Only the CDR3 part of the read is kept: 39 bases, read in frame from the first base. Per the germline V gene, SGHTS is the CDR1 and YDEGEE is the CDR2. On a MiSeq, deep resolution sequencing aimed for a depth between 1 in 1 million and 1 in 200,000 T cells, with each clonotype covered 10x on average. TCR beta libraries were generated with the immunoSEQ hsTCRB Kit. Regarding the original processing steps: ImmunoSEQ Data Assistant and ImmunoSEQ Analyzer were used for data analysis, and V, D and J genes were assigned according to IMGT definitions. Clonality, which ranges from 0 to 1, was calculated by subtracting the normalized Shannon entropy of productive rearrangement frequencies from one. Only overrepresented clonotypes making up at least 0.05% of the repertoire of each patient were included in the public clonotype analysis. Repertoires from 10 to 15 age-matched healthy donors in immuneACCESS were used as clonality controls. Here the immuneACCESS table is served through TCRdb, limited to in-frame sequences with V and J called. Missing clones are a known gap in these copies; in checked studies unresolved V genes cover under half, and the rest lacks a known reason. D and trimming were read from the DNA, whereas the V and J calls and clone size are those reported in that table. The sample records 100,000 to 150,000 clones, approximately 85% of which are singletons. The top ten constitute around 2% of the sample.

Notes on this clone: Its antigen has not been determined. No much larger clone is present one base from it, and per-base qualities are unavailable.

The paper's findings and limits, for the study overall: Clonality rose at ibrutinib response, remained stable during sustained remission, and dropped back toward baseline at progression. Baseline clonality exceeded that of age-matched healthy donors and correlated strongly with circulating CD8+ T-cell counts. Sampling times were not matched between sustained-remission and progressing patients, and lymph node repertoires were not studied. Public clonotypes were rare and either shrank or stayed stable during treatment, and the rise in clonality at ibrutinib response reflected expansion of private clonotypes.

This specimen's time point label, per the study, means: approximately 25 months on ibrutinib. Approximately 2 micrograms of genomic DNA were extracted from cryopreserved PBMCs for TCR beta library preparation. High-throughput TCR beta sequencing was performed on longitudinal blood samples from CLL patients receiving ibrutinib monotherapy. The patients were enrolled in a single-center, open-label phase 2 trial of ibrutinib monotherapy. The TCR sequence derives from a human donor with chronic lymphocytic leukemia. The chain couples TRBV5-8 to TRBJ2-5; tentative D gene TRBD2, with 5 bases matching. The sequenced sample was PBMCs, obtained after 24 months of ibrutinib treatment. The CDR3 sequence is CASSITGELTQYF. The bases are TGTGCCAGCAGCATTACCGGGGAGTTGACCCAGTACTTC.